This T cell receptor (beta chain) derives from a study of blood T cell repertoires in COVID-19. As for the study in general: Both acute and convalescent COVID-19 samples were obtained from the United States, Italy and Spain. PBMCs, B-cell-depleted T cells, or T cells were the source of the cDNA or gDNA that made up the material.

In the original processing: It was from reference gene primer amplification that nucleated cell counts were estimated. The table came from immunoSEQ multiplex PCR; TCRdb's copy has only in-frame clones and leaves some out. The V and J calls and clone size come from that table; D and trimming were worked out from the DNA. This table holds some 430,000 clones, roughly 88% found once. Recovered status applied to Cohort 3 donors who had two consecutive negative PCRs. It also applied to those with clearance or with symptom resolution. Per germline, CDR1 SNHLY and CDR2 FYNNEI. With 5 bases clipped from V and 3 bases from J, the junction kept 8 bases outside the gene matches. The CDR3 contains 17 residues.

The clonotype was recovered from a man younger than 35 who had recovered from COVID-19. V and J are TRBV2 and TRBJ1-6; 9 bases are shared with TRBD1. The sequenced sample consisted of PBMCs or T cells enriched from blood (not recorded which). The CDR3 protein is CASSSRTGVLYNSPLHF. CDR3 DNA: TGTGCCAGCAGTTCTAGGACAGGGGTCCTCTATAATTCACCCCTCCACTTT.